The 3 T cell receptor beta chains listed next were all sequenced from one sample in a study of cytomegalovirus exposure and HLA in healthy donors (dated by TCRdb to between 2016 and 2019). Libraries came from the immunoSEQ multiplex PCR assay. In its TCRdb copy, this immuneACCESS table keeps in-frame sequences only and misses some clones. Where compared with another copy, unresolved V genes explain less than half of these, and the others have no known cause. The sample includes approximately 82,000 clones, with 95% observed a single time. The ten biggest clones cover around 0.69% of the sample. Sequenced: PBMCs. These receptors came from a woman aged 18-29 years in good health and CMV-seronegative.

This chain joins TRBV4-3 and TRBJ1-2, with a tentative D call TRBD1 (5 bases). CDR1 LGHNA and CDR2 YSLEER come from the germline V gene. V was pared by 0 bases and J by 6 bases, with 23 bases between. This CDR3 spans 18 amino acids. CDR3 residues: CASSQDGRGRTLHNGYTF. The DNA for the CDR3 is TGCGCCAGCAGCCAAGATGGGAGGGGTAGGACTCTTCACAATGGCTACACCTTC.

The V gene is TRBV5-1, the J gene TRBJ2-3; 7 nucleotides line up with TRBD1. The CDR3 runs 15 residues. J gave up 2 bases and V 4 bases, and 7 bases lay outside the gene matches. The germline gives CDR1 SGHRS, CDR2 YFSETQ. This CDR3 reads CASSGPGQLTDTQYF. Written as DNA, the CDR3 is TGCGCCAGCAGCGGACCGGGACAGCTCACAGATACGCAGTATTTT.

This chain connects TRBV19 to TRBJ2-7; 9 bases align to TRBD2. After removal of 7 bases from V and 4 bases from J, the junction contained 11 bases not matched to a gene. The length of the CDR3 is 15 residues. The germline V gene has CDR1 LNHDA and CDR2 SQIVND (reference sequence). CDR3 amino acids: CASKAKRGESYEQYF. The CDR3, as DNA: TGTGCCAGTAAGGCCAAGCGGGGGGAGTCATACGAGCAGTACTTC. The full variable domain, in which reference TRBV19 and TRBJ2-7 provide the parts outside the CDR3, is DGGITQSPKYLFRKEGQNVTLSCEQNLNHDAMYWYRQDPGQGLRLIYYSQIVNDFQKGDIAEGYSVSREKKESFPLTVTSAQKNPTAFYLCASKAKRGESYEQYFGPGTRLTVT.